The 13 T cell receptor beta chains below come from one sample, sequenced in a study of blood T cell repertoires in COVID-19. The method was immunoSEQ multiplex PCR; TCRdb's version includes in-frame clones alone and lacks a portion of them. Altogether around 160,000 clones are present, 75% to 90% being singletons, with the ten largest covering 8%. The sequenced sample was peripheral blood. Receptors originate from a woman aged 60-75 years with COVID-19, enrolled during active disease.

This sequence joins TRBV27 and TRBJ1-2, with 10 bases matching TRBD1. Losses at the gene ends were 3 bases for V and 7 bases for J; bases not matched to a gene: 11. Germline-derived CDR1 and CDR2 are MNHEY and SMNVEV (reference sequence). There are 16 residues in the CDR3. Written as DNA, the CDR3 is TGTGCCAGCAGTTTTATAGAGAGACAGGGGGCGAGTGGCTACACCTTC. Its protein is CASSFIERQGASGYTF.

The V call is TRBV10-2, the J call TRBJ1-4; 7 bases line up with TRBD1. This CDR3 contains 13 residues. Per the germline V gene, CDR1 is WSHSY and CDR2 is SAAADI. V dropped 5 bases and J dropped 6; count of bases not matched to a gene: 3. The CDR3 DNA is TGCGCCAGCAGTATTGACAGGGATGAAAAACTGTTTTTT. It encodes CASSIDRDEKLFF.

CDR3 loop: CASSHLFMNTEAFF. The CDR3 DNA sequence: TGCGCCAGCAGCCACCTATTCATGAACACTGAAGCTTTCTTT. The rearrangement links TRBV4-1 to TRBJ1-1, with D uncertain. The CDR3 loop spans 14 amino acids. CDR1 MGHRA and CDR2 YSYEKL come from the germline V gene. Deletions cut 3 bases from V and 0 bases from J, with 8 bases between.

This chain links TRBV5-5 with TRBJ2-3, with D possibly matching TRBD2 (5 bases). In germline, CDR1 is SGHKS, CDR2 YYEKEE (reference sequence). This CDR3 is 17 amino acids long. Trimming removed 1 base from V and 0 bases from J, with 15 bases in between. For the CDR3, the DNA is TGTGCCAGCAGCTTGTCATCAGCGGTGACTAGCACAGATACGCAGTATTTT. Encoded protein: CASSLSSAVTSTDTQYF.

This clone turned up a few times. The rearrangement joins TRBV4-1 to TRBJ2-7; weak D call: TRBD2 (6 bases). The CDR3 runs 16 residues. The V gene lost 4 bases and the J gene lost 0 bases, with 16 bases spanning the gap. In germline, CDR1 is MGHRA, CDR2 YSYEKL. CDR3 loop: CASSLNPSAFSYEQYF. The CDR3 nucleotides read TGCGCCAGCAGCCTCAATCCTAGCGCGTTCTCCTACGAGCAGTACTTC.

Regarding this clone: Other DNA sequences in this specimen translate into the identical CDR3. The chain couples TRBV19 to TRBJ1-5; 7 bases agree with TRBD1. The CDR3 runs to 14 residues. J was trimmed by 2 bases and V by 6 bases; bases with no gene match: 4. Germline loops: CDR1 LNHDA, CDR2 SQIVND (reference sequence). The CDR3 DNA reads TGTGCCAGTAGCACAACAGGGGGCAATCAGCCCCAGCATTTT. Protein product: CASSTTGGNQPQHF.

The chain has TRBV5-1 and TRBJ2-2; 11 nucleotides match TRBD2. This CDR3 has 16 amino acids. V was pared by 0 bases and J by 6 bases, with 4 bases of the junction left unmatched. The germline gives CDR1 SGHRS, CDR2 YFSETQ. CDR3 loop: CASSLETSGEAGELFF. Here the CDR3 DNA reads TGCGCCAGCAGCTTGGAGACTAGCGGGGAGGCCGGGGAGCTGTTTTTT.

The chain uses TRBV6-4 and TRBJ2-6; D unresolved. The V gene's germline CDR1 is MRHNA and CDR2 SNTAGT. CDR3 length: 16 residues. The V end lost 4 bases, the J end lost 0 bases, and 10 bases lay between the germline ends. CDR3 DNA sequence: TGTGCCAGCAGTGCCGGGTACTACTCTGGGGCCAACGTCCTGACTTTC. This codes for CASSAGYYSGANVLTF.

The chain joins TRBV5-1 to TRBJ1-2; D possibly corresponds to TRBD1 (6 bases). Germline V gene lookup returns CDR1 SGHRS and CDR2 YFSETQ. This CDR3 contains 14 residues. Deletions cut 3 bases from V and 3 bases from J, with 12 bases between. The CDR3 DNA sequence: TGCGCCAGCAGCTCTGAAGGGGGGGACTATGGCTACACCTTC. It codes for CASSSEGGDYGYTF.

The CDR3 DNA follows: TGTGCCAGTAGTATAGCCCCGGGACAGGGCTATGGCTACACCTTC. Translating gives CASSIAPGQGYGYTF. This sequence joins TRBV19 and TRBJ1-2, with TRBD1 identical over 9 bases. The junction had 4 bases not matched to a gene; V was cut back by 1 base and J by 4 bases. Germline values: CDR1 LNHDA, CDR2 SQIVND (reference sequence). The CDR3 contains 15 residues. Using reference TRBV19 and TRBJ1-2 for the parts outside the CDR3, the full variable domain is DGGITQSPKYLFRKEGQNVTLSCEQNLNHDAMYWYRQDPGQGLRLIYYSQIVNDFQKGDIAEGYSVSREKKESFPLTVTSAQKNPTAFYLCASSIAPGQGYGYTFGSGTRLTVV.

Written as DNA, the CDR3 is TGTGCCACCAGCGGGGCGCCACGGGATGGCTACACCTTC. Protein sequence: CATSGAPRDGYTF. The V call is TRBV15, the J call TRBJ1-2, with a tentative D call TRBD1 (5 bases). The CDR3 spans 13 residues. Germline CDR1 reads LNHNV; CDR2 reads YYDKDF (reference sequence). Trimming took off 5 bases at V and 6 bases at J, with 13 bases between the two ends.

The chain carries TRBV4-3 and TRBJ2-1; TRBD2 is a possible D gene (5 bases). The germline gives CDR1 LGHNA, CDR2 YSLEER. Trimming left V 0 bases short and J 3 bases short, with 12 bases between. There are 16 residues in the CDR3. CDR3 amino acids: CASSQDYRRDYNEQFF. The CDR3 DNA follows: TGCGCCAGCAGCCAAGATTATCGCCGGGACTACAATGAGCAGTTCTTC.

This rearrangement joins TRBV2 to TRBJ2-5; 9 bases are shared with TRBD2. Germline V gives CDR1 SNHLY, CDR2 FYNNEI. The CDR3 is made up of 17 amino acids. V lost 4 bases to trimming and J lost 5 bases; unmatched junction nucleotides: 14. The CDR3 loop is CASSVWGSGGKEETQYF. The CDR3 DNA reads TGTGCCAGCAGTGTGTGGGGTAGCGGGGGTAAAGAGGAGACCCAGTACTTC.